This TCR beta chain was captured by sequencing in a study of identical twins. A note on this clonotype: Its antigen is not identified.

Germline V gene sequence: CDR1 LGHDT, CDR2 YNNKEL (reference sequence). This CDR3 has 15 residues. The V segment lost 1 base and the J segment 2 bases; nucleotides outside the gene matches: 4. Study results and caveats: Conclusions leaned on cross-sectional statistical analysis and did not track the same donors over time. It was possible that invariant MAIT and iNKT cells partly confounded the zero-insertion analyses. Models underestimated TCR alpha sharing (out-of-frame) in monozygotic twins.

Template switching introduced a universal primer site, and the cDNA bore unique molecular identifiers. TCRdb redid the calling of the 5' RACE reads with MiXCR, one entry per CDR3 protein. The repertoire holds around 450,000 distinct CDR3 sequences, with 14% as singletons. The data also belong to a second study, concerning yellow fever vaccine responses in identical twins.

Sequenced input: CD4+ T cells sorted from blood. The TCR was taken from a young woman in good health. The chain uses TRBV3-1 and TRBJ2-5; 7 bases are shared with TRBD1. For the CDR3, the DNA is TGTGCCAGCAGCCAAGCAGGGACAGCTCAAGAGACCCAGTACTTC. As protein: CASSQAGTAQETQYF.